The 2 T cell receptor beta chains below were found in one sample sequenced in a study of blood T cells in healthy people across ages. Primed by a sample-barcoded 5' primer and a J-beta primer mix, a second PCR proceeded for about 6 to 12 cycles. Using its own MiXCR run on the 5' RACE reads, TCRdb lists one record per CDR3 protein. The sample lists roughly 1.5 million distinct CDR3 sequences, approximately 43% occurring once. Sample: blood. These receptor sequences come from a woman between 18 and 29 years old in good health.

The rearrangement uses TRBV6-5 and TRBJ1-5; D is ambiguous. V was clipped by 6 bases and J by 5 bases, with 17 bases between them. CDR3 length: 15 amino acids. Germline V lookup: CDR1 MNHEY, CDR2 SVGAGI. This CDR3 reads CASSPFRQPDQPQHF. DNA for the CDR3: TGTGCCAGCAGCCCGTTCCGACAACCGGATCAGCCCCAGCATTTT.

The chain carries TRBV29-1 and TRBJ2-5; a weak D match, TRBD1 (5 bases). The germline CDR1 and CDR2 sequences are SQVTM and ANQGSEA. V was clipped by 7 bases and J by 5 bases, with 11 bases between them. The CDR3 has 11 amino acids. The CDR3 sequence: CSGRDSETQYF. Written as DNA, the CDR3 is TGCAGCGGCAGGGATTCGGAGACCCAGTACTTC.